This paragraph reports one T cell receptor beta chain. Sequencing used immunoSEQ multiplex PCR; TCRdb keeps in-frame clones, though not all of them. The sample includes over 85,000 clones, 70% to 90% of them seen just once. The data belong to a study of control samples from healthy donors and cancer patients. After removal of 6 bases from V and 5 bases from J, the junction contained 2 bases not matched to a gene. The germline gives CDR1 MNHEY, CDR2 SVGAGI. CDR3 size: 13 residues. This clonotype originated in a woman aged 55-75 years with lung cancer. The J gene is TRBJ2-1, the V gene TRBV6-5; TRBD2 matches 9 bases. Source material: PBMCs. The CDR3 spells CASRGLADNEQFF. CDR3 nucleotide sequence: TGTGCCAGCAGGGGACTAGCCGACAATGAGCAGTTCTTC.